This T cell receptor beta chain originates from a study of blood T cells in healthy people across ages. A second PCR of about 7 to 12 cycles used a sample-barcoded 5' primer and a J-beta primer mix. Each CDR3 protein is one row after TCRdb ran MiXCR on the 5' RACE reads. The sample carries some 560,000 distinct CDR3 sequences, roughly a quarter recorded once. From germline, CDR1 is WSHSY and CDR2 SAAADI. The CDR3 is 14 amino acids. Deletions cut 8 bases from V and 3 bases from J, with 15 bases between. The sample also formed part of further work on T cells of mothers and their children. That source reports: In related and unrelated pairs alike, thymic selection shapes TCR recombination output, with inherited differences minor.

The sequenced sample was blood. V usage is TRBV10-2 and J usage is TRBJ2-3; D remains ambiguous. This TCR was recovered from a boy younger than 10 in good health. The CDR3 DNA reads as TGCGCCAGCGCAGGCGGTGGTGTAACAGATACGCAGTATTTT. It is translated as CASAGGGVTDTQYF.